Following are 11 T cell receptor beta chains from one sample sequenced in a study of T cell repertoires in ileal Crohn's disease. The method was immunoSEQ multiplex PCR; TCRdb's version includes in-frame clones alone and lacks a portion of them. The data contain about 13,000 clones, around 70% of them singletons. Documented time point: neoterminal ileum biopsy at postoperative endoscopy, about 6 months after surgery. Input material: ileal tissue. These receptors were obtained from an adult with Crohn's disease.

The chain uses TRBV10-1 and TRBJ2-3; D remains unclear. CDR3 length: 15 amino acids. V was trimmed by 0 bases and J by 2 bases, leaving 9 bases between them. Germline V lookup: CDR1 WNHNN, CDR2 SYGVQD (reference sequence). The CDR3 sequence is CASSESSGYTDTQYF. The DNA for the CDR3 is TGCGCCAGCAGTGAGTCGAGTGGTTACACAGATACGCAGTATTTT.

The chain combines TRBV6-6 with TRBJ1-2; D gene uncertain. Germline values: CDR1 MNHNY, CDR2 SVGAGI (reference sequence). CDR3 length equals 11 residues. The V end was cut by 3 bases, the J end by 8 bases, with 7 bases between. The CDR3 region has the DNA TGTGCCAGCAGTTATGGGGTGGGCTACACCTTC. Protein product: CASSYGVGYTF.

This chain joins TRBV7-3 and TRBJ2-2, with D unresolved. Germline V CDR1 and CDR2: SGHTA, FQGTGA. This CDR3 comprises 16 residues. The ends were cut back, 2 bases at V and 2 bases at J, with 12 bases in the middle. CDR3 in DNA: TGTGCCAGCAGCTTATTAGGGTTTAGAAACACCGGGGAGCTGTTTTTT. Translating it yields CASSLLGFRNTGELFF.

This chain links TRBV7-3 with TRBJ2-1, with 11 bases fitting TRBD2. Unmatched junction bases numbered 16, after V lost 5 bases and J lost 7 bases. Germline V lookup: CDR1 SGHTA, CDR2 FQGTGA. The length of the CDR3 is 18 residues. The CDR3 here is CASSPIAGGHGRRNEQFF. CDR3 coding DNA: TGTGCCAGCAGCCCCATAGCGGGGGGGCACGGACGAAGGAATGAGCAGTTCTTC.

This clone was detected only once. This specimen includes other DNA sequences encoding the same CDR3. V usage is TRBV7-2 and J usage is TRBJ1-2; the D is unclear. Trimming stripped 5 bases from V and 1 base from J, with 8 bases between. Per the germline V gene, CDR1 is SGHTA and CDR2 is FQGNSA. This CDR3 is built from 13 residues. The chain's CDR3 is CASSPQINYGYTF. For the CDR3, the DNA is TGTGCCAGCAGCCCGCAGATTAACTATGGCTACACCTTC.

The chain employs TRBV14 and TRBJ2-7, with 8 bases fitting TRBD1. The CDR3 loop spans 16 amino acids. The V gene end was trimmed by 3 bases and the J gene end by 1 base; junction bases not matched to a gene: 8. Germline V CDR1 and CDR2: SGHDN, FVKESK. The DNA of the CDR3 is TGTGCCAGCAGCCAGATGATACAGGGGGTTTCCTACGAGCAGTACTTC. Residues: CASSQMIQGVSYEQYF.

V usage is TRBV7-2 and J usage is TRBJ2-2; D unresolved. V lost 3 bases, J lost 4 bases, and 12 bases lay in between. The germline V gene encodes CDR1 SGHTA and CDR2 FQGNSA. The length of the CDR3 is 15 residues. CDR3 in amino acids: CASSFSPIGTGELFF. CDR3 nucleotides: TGTGCCAGCAGCTTTTCCCCTATTGGCACCGGGGAGCTGTTTTTT.

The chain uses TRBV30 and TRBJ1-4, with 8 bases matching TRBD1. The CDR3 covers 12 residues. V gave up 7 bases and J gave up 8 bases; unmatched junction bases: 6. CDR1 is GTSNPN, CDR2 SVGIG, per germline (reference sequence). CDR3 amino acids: CALGGTGEKLFF. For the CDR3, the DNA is TGTGCCTTGGGTGGGACAGGAGAAAAACTGTTTTTT.

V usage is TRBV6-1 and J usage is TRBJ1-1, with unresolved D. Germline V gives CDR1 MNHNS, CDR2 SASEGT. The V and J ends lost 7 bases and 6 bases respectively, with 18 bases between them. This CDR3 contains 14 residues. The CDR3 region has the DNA TGTGCCAGCAATGGGGAAAGCTCAGTCGCTGAAGCTTTCTTT. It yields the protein CASNGESSVAEAFF.

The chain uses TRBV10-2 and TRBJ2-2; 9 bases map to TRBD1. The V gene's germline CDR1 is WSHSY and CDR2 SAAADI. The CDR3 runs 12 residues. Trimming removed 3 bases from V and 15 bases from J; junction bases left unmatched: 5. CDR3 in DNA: TGCGCCAGCAGTGACCCGACAGGGGGGGTGTTTTTT. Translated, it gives CASSDPTGGVFF.

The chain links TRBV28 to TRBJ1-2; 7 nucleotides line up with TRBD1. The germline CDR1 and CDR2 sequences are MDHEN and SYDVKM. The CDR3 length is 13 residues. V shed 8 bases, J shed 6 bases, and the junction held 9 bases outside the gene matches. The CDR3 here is CASQSQGLDGYTF. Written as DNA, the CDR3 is TGTGCCAGCCAATCACAGGGGTTGGATGGCTACACCTTC.